In this sample, the clone carrying this T cell receptor (beta chain) turned up a few times. The target antigen is unknown. Per germline, CDR1 MGHRA and CDR2 YSYEKL. V lost 6 bases to trimming and J lost 8 bases; unmatched junction nucleotides: 10. This CDR3 comprises 15 residues. In terms of origin and age, donors were healthy Caucasian individuals from Russia aged about 6 to 90. The data are from a study of blood T cells in healthy people across ages. Study observations and caveats: Long-lived donors carried more naive CD4+ cells and greater diversity than aged donors.

With a J-beta primer mix and a sample-barcoded 5' primer, a second PCR ran roughly 6 to 11 cycles. MiXCR, run by TCRdb on the 5' RACE reads, gives a single entry per CDR3 protein. This table has 1,500,000 or so distinct CDR3 sequences, approximately 63% appearing once. The chain joins TRBV4-1 to TRBJ2-1, with TRBD2 matching 10 bases. This receptor was obtained from a man aged 18 to 30 in good health. Specimen: blood. The CDR3 DNA reads TGCGCCAGCAGGCGATCAGCGGGGGGGCAAGATGAGCAGTTCTTC. This codes for CASRRSAGGQDEQFF.